Below are 9 T cell receptor beta chains sequenced from a single sample in a study of blood T cells in healthy people across ages. PCR was performed a second time for about 7 to 12 cycles using a sample-barcoded 5' primer and a J-beta primer mix. From the 5' RACE reads, TCRdb called clonotypes with MiXCR, one entry per CDR3 protein. The table shows fewer than 1 million distinct CDR3 sequences, with approximately 44% occurring only once. Sequenced input: blood. These receptors originate from a man aged 60-69 years in good health.

This chain uses TRBV2 with TRBJ1-2; 7 positions agree with TRBD1. After removal of 2 bases from V and 6 bases from J, the junction contained 9 bases not matched to a gene. The germline CDR1 and CDR2 sequences are SNHLY and FYNNEI. The CDR3 consists of 15 residues. DNA of the CDR3: TGTGCCAGCAGTGAAACGAGGACAGGACGGAATGGCTACACCTTC. Translating it yields CASSETRTGRNGYTF.

The V and J genes are TRBV27 and TRBJ2-5, with unresolved D. Near its end, the DNA agrees better with TRBJ2-7, so the J call may be wrong. The germline V gene has CDR1 MNHEY and CDR2 SMNVEV (reference sequence). CDR3 length equals 10 residues. CDR3 in DNA: TGTGCCAGGGGTCCCAACGAGCAGTACTTC. Residues: CARGPNEQYF.

The gene calls are TRBV20-1 and TRBJ1-2; possible D gene TRBD1, 6 bases. The CDR3 has 12 residues. V lost 5 bases to trimming and J lost 2 bases, with 9 bases between them. Germline V gene sequence: CDR1 DFQATT, CDR2 SNEGSKA (reference sequence). The CDR3 here is CSAGGGNYGYTF. In nucleotides, the CDR3 is TGCAGTGCTGGAGGGGGAAACTATGGCTACACCTTC.

This chain uses TRBV5-1 with TRBJ2-7; the D gene is possibly TRBD2 (5 bases). Germline-derived CDR1 and CDR2 are SGHRS and YFSETQ. V gave up 0 bases and J gave up 3 bases, with 19 bases separating them. CDR3 length: 17 amino acids. The CDR3: CASSLGPLRYGGYEQYF. In DNA form, the CDR3 reads TGCGCCAGCAGCTTGGGCCCCCTCAGATACGGAGGCTACGAGCAGTACTTC.

This clonotype was detected ten times or more. The CDR3 region is CASSSKRQASYNEQFF. In DNA form, the CDR3 reads TGTGCCAGCAGCTCAAAAAGACAGGCCTCCTACAATGAGCAGTTCTTC. The gene calls are TRBV3-1 and TRBJ2-1; D is possibly TRBD1 (6 bases). Trimming shortened V by 5 bases and J by 0 bases, and 14 bases separated the two germline ends. Germline V lookup: CDR1 LGHDT, CDR2 YNNKEL (reference sequence). The CDR3 length is 16 residues.

This clonotype was seen just once. The V and J genes are TRBV20-1 and TRBJ2-1, with 8 bases lining up with TRBD1. J gave up 2 bases and V 6 bases, and 6 bases lay outside the gene matches. There are 14 residues in the CDR3. Germline-derived CDR1 and CDR2 are DFQATT and SNEGSKA (reference sequence). The CDR3 here is CSATDRATYNEQFF. The CDR3 region has the DNA TGCAGTGCGACGGACAGGGCAACCTACAATGAGCAGTTCTTC.

This clonotype was counted only a few times. The chain joins TRBV7-6 to TRBJ2-7; TRBD2 agrees at 8 bases. CDR1 and CDR2 from the germline V gene are SGHVS and FNYEAQ. V shed 0 bases and J 3 bases; nucleotides not matched to a gene: 13. The CDR3 totals 18 residues. CDR3 region: CASSLAPNRGGEGYEQYF. CDR3 DNA: TGTGCCAGCAGCTTAGCGCCCAACCGGGGGGGAGAGGGCTACGAGCAGTACTTC.

This clonotype was counted a few times. The gene calls are TRBV7-2 and TRBJ1-1; no clear D. V was shortened by 2 bases and J by 3 bases, with 7 bases between the two germline ends. Germline V lookup: CDR1 SGHTA, CDR2 FQGNSA. The CDR3 is made up of 13 amino acids. The CDR3 reads CASSLRQYTEAFF. The CDR3 region has the DNA TGTGCCAGCAGCTTAAGGCAGTACACTGAAGCTTTCTTT.

The chain employs TRBV4-1 and TRBJ2-1; the match to TRBD2 covers 9 bases. The V and J ends lost 7 bases and 0 bases, in that order; junction bases with no gene match: 13. Germline CDR1 MGHRA, CDR2 YSYEKL. The CDR3 contains 18 residues. The CDR3 region has the DNA TGCGCCAGCACCCCCTGGCTAGCGGGGTCGAGCTCCTACAATGAGCAGTTCTTC. Translating gives CASTPWLAGSSSYNEQFF.